The 14 T cell receptor beta chains given below trace back to one sample, sequenced in a study of blood T cells in healthy people across ages. Next came a second PCR, run for about 7 to 11 cycles, which used a sample-barcoded 5' primer along with a J-beta primer mix. TCRdb processed the 5' RACE reads anew with MiXCR; each CDR3 protein has one entry. The top ten hold around a third of the sample, which has about 680,000 distinct CDR3 sequences, 45% to 50% seen once. Sequencing input: blood. The receptors derive from a woman aged 55 to 70 in good health.

V usage is TRBV29-1 and J usage is TRBJ2-6; D remains unclear. Germline-derived CDR1 and CDR2 are SQVTM and ANQGSEA. The CDR3 loop spans 17 amino acids. V lost 2 bases, J lost 2 bases, and 16 bases lay in between. The CDR3: CSVERVSPSPGANVLTF. The CDR3 DNA reads TGCAGCGTTGAACGAGTCAGCCCATCTCCTGGGGCCAACGTCCTGACTTTC.

The rearrangement uses TRBV6-6 and TRBJ2-5; D is perhaps TRBD1 (5 bases). The CDR3 totals 13 residues. V dropped 7 bases and J dropped 5 bases, with 14 bases sitting between them. Germline CDR1 reads MNHNY; CDR2 reads SVGAGI (reference sequence). CDR3 residues: CASNKGNLETQYF. In DNA, the CDR3 is TGTGCCAGCAACAAGGGGAACCTGGAGACCCAGTACTTC.

This clonotype occurred a few times. The V and J genes are TRBV5-1 and TRBJ2-2, with unresolved D. V gave up 0 bases and J gave up 4 bases, with 13 bases separating them. Germline CDR1 reads SGHRS; CDR2 reads YFSETQ. CDR3 length: 16 amino acids. CDR3 nucleotides: TGCGCCAGCAGCTTGGATTCGCCTAGAGGCACCGGGGAGCTGTTTTTT. Translation gives CASSLDSPRGTGELFF. Looking up the rest from reference TRBV5-1 and TRBJ2-2 gives the full variable domain: KAGVTQTPRYLIKTRGQQVTLSCSPISGHRSVSWYQQTPGQGLQFLFEYFSETQRNKGNFPGRFSGRQFSNSRSEMNVSTLELGDSALYLCASSLDSPRGTGELFFGEGSRLTVL.

This clonotype was recorded a few times. The germline gene is not matched at one end of the junction; a read error may be the cause. The CDR3 spells CSARAGASGGKSSYEQYF. CDR3 in DNA: TGCAGTGCCAGAGCTGGTGCTAGCGGGGGGAAGAGCTCCTACGAGCAGTACTTC. The chain links TRBV20-1 to TRBJ2-7; 11 bases are a match to TRBD2. The CDR3 consists of 18 residues. CDR1 is DFQATT, CDR2 SNEGSKA, per germline (reference sequence).

The V and J genes are TRBV3-1 and TRBJ2-7; possible D gene TRBD1, 6 bases. V lost 5 bases and J 3 bases, leaving 17 bases between the germline ends. Germline CDR1 reads LGHDT; CDR2 reads YNNKEL (reference sequence). The CDR3 consists of 15 residues. CDR3 nucleotide sequence: TGTGCCAGCAGCAAAACAGGGCTGGGGGACTACGAGCAGTACTTC. Translation gives CASSKTGLGDYEQYF.

The rearrangement uses TRBV20-1 and TRBJ2-1, with D unclear. The germline V gene has CDR1 DFQATT and CDR2 SNEGSKA (reference sequence). The CDR3 length is 15 residues. Trimming took off 0 bases at V and 2 bases at J, with 11 bases between the two ends. CDR3 sequence reads: CSARDFGRAYNEQFF. For the CDR3, the DNA is TGCAGTGCTAGAGATTTCGGCAGAGCCTACAATGAGCAGTTCTTC.

This clonotype was observed a few times. The rearrangement links TRBV11-2 to TRBJ2-2; the D is unclear. This CDR3 region has 14 residues. Germline assignment: CDR1 SGHAT and CDR2 FQNNGV. V was pared by 1 base and J by 7 bases, with 10 bases between. CDR3 loop: CASSLVGRGGELFF. CDR3 bases: TGTGCCAGCAGCTTAGTAGGGCGTGGCGGGGAGCTGTTTTTT.

This chain joins TRBV4-1 and TRBJ1-2, with TRBD1 identical over 7 bases. CDR3 length: 14 residues. The germline V gene has CDR1 MGHRA and CDR2 YSYEKL. The junction had 5 bases not matched to a gene; V was cut back by 3 bases and J by 4 bases. The CDR3 DNA reads TGCGCCAGCAGCCAGGCTGGACAGGTCTATGGCTACACCTTC. It yields the protein CASSQAGQVYGYTF.

This sequence joins TRBV29-1 and TRBJ2-2, with TRBD2 matching over 8 bases. After removal of 8 bases from V and 6 bases from J, the junction contained 11 bases not matched to a gene. The germline V gene has CDR1 SQVTM and CDR2 ANQGSEA. The CDR3 totals 14 residues. CDR3 sequence (DNA): TGCAGCCTCCGCGGGACTAGACGCGCCGGGGAGCTGTTTTTT. Amino acid sequence: CSLRGTRRAGELFF.

This chain connects TRBV2 to TRBJ2-3, with D perhaps matching TRBD2 (5 bases). The CDR3 consists of 15 residues. V was trimmed by 10 bases and J by 0 bases, leaving 17 bases between them. Germline V lookup: CDR1 SNHLY, CDR2 FYNNEI. The CDR3 sequence: CANKVSGTSTDTQYF. DNA for the CDR3: TGTGCCAACAAGGTCAGCGGAACAAGCACAGATACGCAGTATTTT.

For this clonotype: This may be a read error, as it is one base from a much larger clone. V and J are TRBV20-1 and TRBJ1-6; D is perhaps TRBD1 (5 bases). CDR1 DFQATT and CDR2 SNEGSKA come from the germline V gene (reference sequence). The CDR3 loop spans 12 amino acids. The CDR3 DNA follows: TGCAGTGCTAATGGGGGGACTTCACCCCCCCACTTT. This translates into CSANGGTSPPHF.

This clonotype has more than one count but fewer than ten. This rearrangement joins TRBV6-1 to TRBJ2-5; D ambiguous. V was pared by 3 bases and J by 2 bases, with 10 bases between. The CDR3 consists of 14 residues. Looked up from germline, CDR1 is MNHNS and CDR2 is SASEGT. The CDR3 nucleotides read TGTGCCAGCAGTGAGATCTGGTTTCAAGAGACCCAGTACTTC. This codes for CASSEIWFQETQYF.

V gene TRBV15 combines with J gene TRBJ2-1; 9 bases are a match to TRBD1. The V and J ends lost 2 bases and 6 bases, in that order; junction bases with no gene match: 8. Germline lookup yields CDR1 LNHNV and CDR2 YYDKDF (reference sequence). CDR3 length: 16 amino acids. The CDR3 DNA sequence: TGTGCCACCAGCAGACTCCCGGGACAGGGTTTCAATGAGCAGTTCTTC. Its protein product is CATSRLPGQGFNEQFF.

A single count supports this clonotype. V usage is TRBV20-1 and J usage is TRBJ2-6; D remains ambiguous. The length of the CDR3 is 15 residues. CDR1 is DFQATT, CDR2 SNEGSKA, per germline (reference sequence). V was pared by 0 bases and J by 0 bases, with 6 bases between. The DNA of the CDR3 is TGCAGTGCTAGAGAGGGAAGCTCTGGGGCCAACGTCCTGACTTTC. Protein: CSAREGSSGANVLTF.